This T cell receptor (beta chain) was sequenced during a study of T-cell memory formation after mild COVID-19 (dated by TCRdb to about 2021). Notes on the research overall: Most TCR sequence clusters were specific to one of the two donors. The cohort was made up of two young adult volunteers, one female and one male, who were previously healthy. T-cell clones expanding and contracting after mild COVID-19 in two donors were tracked by longitudinal TCRalpha and TCRbeta repertoire sequencing.

Data came from an Illumina NovaSeq 6000. cDNA libraries for TCRalpha and TCRbeta were prepared by 5'RACE using constant-segment primers, with sample barcodes and unique molecular identifiers added. Trizol reagent was used to extract RNA from every sample. Amplification of the libraries took two PCR steps, and the second step added a second sample barcode plus Illumina TruSeq adapters. Sequencing of libraries was performed on an Illumina NovaSeq with 2 x 150 bp paired-end reads. On the study's bioinformatics: Reads were demultiplexed and collapsed into UMI-guided consensus sequences with migec v1.2.7. With mixcr v2.1.11, UMI consensuses were aligned to TRA and TRB V and J templates and assembled into clonotypes. A clonotype was counted as expanded or contracted only when both edgeR and NoisET called the clonotype significant, with the noise models trained on biological replicates. For edgeR calls, the thresholds were a false discovery rate-adjusted p below 0.01 and a log2 fold-change of 1. PCA with hierarchical clustering of max-normalized trajectories of the 1000 most abundant clonotypes was used as exploratory dynamics analysis. Each responding clone was given a CD4 or CD8 phenotype based on the CD4+ and CD8+ repertoires, which had been sequenced separately. TCRdb cleaned the public reads at Q25 with fastp, built clones with MiXCR and kept in-frame beta chains. Here each entry gathers all rows of one CDR3 protein and keeps the most common genes and DNA. For this entry, the V and J calls and clone size follow TCRdb and not the study's own pipeline. This sample lists 400,000 or so distinct CDR3 sequences; about 19% were detected once. Clones ranked in the top ten supply 8.4% of the sample.

Ficoll-Paque density gradient centrifugation was the method used to isolate PBMCs. In the case of this clonotype: Its antigen remains undetermined. No much larger clone is present one base from it, and per-base qualities are unavailable.

Compared with germline, V lacks 4 bases and J lacks 4 bases; bases without a gene match: 5. The germline V gene supplies CDR1 SGHRS and CDR2 YFSETQ. The CDR3 has 15 amino acids, counting the end cysteine and phenylalanine. Only CDR3 DNA is held: 45 bases, read in frame from base 1. Beyond this particular receptor, the publication reports: From day 15 to 85, contracting clones showed balanced CD4/CD8 phenotypes, whereas a second wave of clones that expanded from day 15 to 37 leaned towards CD4+. Only two mild cases were covered in the study, and larger cohorts including severe cases with pre-infection samples were considered necessary. The second-wave clones that peaked on day 37 were not confirmed to be SARS-CoV-2 specific. Contracting CD4+ clones were found mainly in CM and EM memory subsets, while CD8+ clones were enriched in EMRA. Some responding clones were detected in pre-infection memory, suggesting pre-existing cross-reactive memory T cells joined the SARS-CoV-2 response.

Material: PBMCs or a T cell subset sorted from them (not recorded which). The V and J segments used are TRBV5-1 and TRBJ2-2; the central 9 bases match TRBD2. This TCR derives from an adult woman who had mild COVID-19 (a few samples of this study predate the infection). The sample titles of this study are shuffled in the database, so cell type and time point are left out; the donor was told from shared clones. The CDR3 protein: CASSQATSGTGELFF. The DNA sequence follows: TGCGCCAGCAGCCAAGCGACTAGCGGCACCGGGGAGCTGTTTTTT.